This T cell receptor beta chain was obtained from a study of blood T cells in healthy people across ages. Whole-study findings and limits: PBMCs left unsorted prevented a conclusive naive versus antigen-experienced comparison.

A sample-barcoded 5' primer and a J-beta primer mix were used in a second PCR of roughly 6 to 11 cycles. Every cDNA molecule bore a tag from a template-switch adaptor containing 12 random nucleotides. TCRdb independently ran MiXCR on the 5' RACE reads; one entry per CDR3 protein. This table holds hundreds of thousands of distinct CDR3 sequences, roughly 44% found once. Worth noting for this clonotype: Its antigen is unidentified.

The CDR3 runs to 15 residues. With 6 bases removed from V and 7 bases from J, the gap between germline ends came to 19 bases. From germline, CDR1 is SGHTA and CDR2 FQGNSA. Sample: blood. The V gene is TRBV7-2, the J gene TRBJ2-1; D remains ambiguous. This clonotype originated in a man aged 55 to 70 in good health. CDR3 coding DNA: TGTGCCAGCAGTTCGGCAGGAAGCGCCATGAATGAGCAGTTCTTC. Protein: CASSSAGSAMNEQFF.